The 28 T cell receptor beta chains presented below share a single source sample, sequenced in a study of blood T cell repertoires in COVID-19. Assay used: immunoSEQ multiplex PCR; TCRdb lists only in-frame clones, some missing. The sample records 95,000 to 110,000 clones, around 82% being singletons. Sequencing was performed on peripheral blood. These receptors were obtained from a human donor in a cohort sampled during active or convalescent COVID-19.

The rearrangement uses TRBV6-5 and TRBJ1-5; D gene ambiguous. Per the germline V gene, CDR1 is MNHEY and CDR2 is SVGAGI. Trimming shortened V by 5 bases and J by 0 bases, and 8 bases separated the two germline ends. There are 14 residues in the CDR3. The CDR3 DNA sequence: TGTGCCAGCAGTCCCAGGATTAGCAATCAGCCCCAGCATTTT. It is translated as CASSPRISNQPQHF.

The gene calls are TRBV6-6 and TRBJ1-2; 9 bases line up with TRBD1. J gave up 4 bases and V 6 bases, and 6 bases lay outside the gene matches. The CDR3 spans 14 residues. The germline gives CDR1 MNHNY, CDR2 SVGAGI (reference sequence). CDR3 nucleotide sequence: TGTGCCAGCAGAACAGGGGGCAGCGGCTATGGCTACACCTTC. It translates to CASRTGGSGYGYTF.

CDR3 DNA sequence: TGTGCCAGCAGGCTCTCGCGGGCAGTGTATGGCTACACCTTC. Its translation: CASRLSRAVYGYTF. V is TRBV28 and J is TRBJ1-2; D remains ambiguous. Trimming stripped 6 bases from V and 5 bases from J, with 16 bases between. The CDR3 is 14 amino acids. From germline, CDR1 is MDHEN and CDR2 SYDVKM.

This clone showed up just a few times. V and J are TRBV7-3 and TRBJ1-1; D uncertain. Germline loops: CDR1 SGHTA, CDR2 FQGTGA. The CDR3 is made up of 13 amino acids. Trimming took 3 bases from V and 8 from J, leaving 13 bases between them. CDR3 nucleotide sequence: TGTGCCAGCAGCTTGGGAGGGCGCCGGGAAGCTTTCTTT. Its protein product is CASSLGGRREAFF.

V and J are TRBV9 and TRBJ1-1, with a tentative D call TRBD1 (6 bases). V lost 0 bases and J 3 bases, leaving 9 bases between the germline ends. The CDR3 has 14 residues. Germline V gene lookup returns CDR1 SGDLS and CDR2 YYNGEE. This CDR3 reads CASSVGGQDTEAFF. The CDR3 bases are TGTGCCAGCAGCGTAGGGGGGCAGGACACTGAAGCTTTCTTT.

This clone was seen a handful of times. V is TRBV28 and J is TRBJ1-5; TRBD1 is a possible D gene (6 bases). Germline V gene data show CDR1 as MDHEN and CDR2 as SYDVKM. The CDR3 loop spans 15 amino acids. Trimming stripped 3 bases from V and 7 bases from J, with 16 bases between. This CDR3 reads CASSLWGGGGQPQHF. The CDR3 nucleotides are TGTGCCAGCAGTTTGTGGGGGGGCGGCGGGCAGCCCCAGCATTTT. Together with reference TRBV28 and TRBJ1-5, the CDR3 gives the full variable domain: DVKVTQSSRYLVKRTGEKVFLECVQDMDHENMFWYRQDPGLGLRLIYFSYDVKMKEKGDIPEGYSVSREKKERFSLILESASTNQTSMYLCASSLWGGGGQPQHFGDGTRLSIL.

The chain combines TRBV28 with TRBJ1-6, with no clear D. The germline V gene has CDR1 MDHEN and CDR2 SYDVKM. Trimming took off 4 bases at V and 3 bases at J, with 13 bases between the two ends. This CDR3 comprises 16 residues. The CDR3 here is CASSSRTTVYNSPLHF. As DNA, the CDR3 is TGTGCCAGCAGTTCCCGCACAACAGTCTATAATTCACCCCTCCACTTT.

This clone was picked up a small number of times. The rearrangement links TRBV30 to TRBJ2-6; tentative D call: TRBD1 (5 bases). CDR1 GTSNPN and CDR2 SVGIG come from the germline V gene (reference sequence). The CDR3 has 13 amino acids. Trimming shortened V by 3 bases and J by 4 bases, and 7 bases separated the two germline ends. The CDR3 spells CAWRGLGANVLTF. The CDR3 DNA follows: TGTGCCTGGAGGGGGCTCGGGGCCAACGTCCTGACTTTC.

The V call is TRBV27, the J call TRBJ2-7; tentative D call: TRBD1 (5 bases). CDR1 is MNHEY and CDR2 is SMNVEV in the germline V gene (reference sequence). The ends were cut back, 3 bases at V and 1 base at J, with 7 bases in the middle. CDR3 length: 13 residues. CDR3 bases: TGTGCCAGCAGTTTTGACAGATCCTACGAGCAGTACTTC. Encoded protein: CASSFDRSYEQYF.

This clone was found a few times. V is TRBV19 and J is TRBJ1-2; D is undetermined. CDR1 and CDR2 (germline): LNHDA, SQIVND (reference sequence). V was clipped by 3 bases and J by 3 bases, with 14 bases between them. CDR3 length: 15 amino acids. The CDR3 region is CASSISNSYHYGYTF. CDR3 nucleotide sequence: TGTGCCAGTAGTATTTCCAACTCCTACCACTATGGCTACACCTTC.

The rearrangement joins TRBV6-2 or TRBV6-3 to TRBJ1-2; TRBD1 aligns across 8 bases. Germline V gives CDR1 MNHEY, CDR2 SVGEGT. Trimming at V came to 6 bases and at J to 7 bases, leaving 4 bases not matched to a gene. CDR3 size: 12 residues. CDR3 nucleotide sequence: TGTGCCAGCAGCCCAGGGGGCTTTGGCTACACCTTC. It codes for CASSPGGFGYTF.

The chain uses TRBV5-1 and TRBJ2-1; D perhaps matches TRBD1 (5 bases). The CDR3 sequence is 14 residues long. Deletions cut 2 bases from V and 5 bases from J, with 11 bases between. Germline CDR1 and CDR2: SGHRS and YFSETQ. This CDR3 is CASSLRGPNNEQFF. Written as DNA, the CDR3 is TGCGCCAGCAGCTTAAGGGGCCCCAACAATGAGCAGTTCTTC.

The V and J genes are TRBV5-6 and TRBJ2-6; TRBD1 or TRBD2 may be the D gene (6 bases each). From germline, CDR1 is SGHDT and CDR2 YYEEEE. The CDR3 length is 14 residues. V was trimmed by 4 bases and J by 7 bases, leaving 12 bases between them. CDR3 amino acids: CASSMAGTANVLTF. The CDR3 bases are TGTGCCAGCAGCATGGCGGGGACAGCCAACGTCCTGACTTTC.

The count of this clone is one. The chain recombines TRBV11-2 with TRBJ2-5; TRBD1 aligns across 8 bases. V was clipped by 7 bases and J by 0 bases; unmatched bases: 4. This CDR3 has 14 amino acids. CDR1 is SGHAT and CDR2 is FQNNGV in the germline V gene. CDR3: CASKKTGDQETQYF. CDR3 sequence (DNA): TGTGCCAGCAAGAAGACAGGGGACCAAGAGACCCAGTACTTC.

V usage is TRBV2 and J usage is TRBJ1-5, with D perhaps matching TRBD1 (6 bases). V lost 5 bases and J 6 bases, leaving 14 bases between the germline ends. CDR1 and CDR2 (germline): SNHLY, FYNNEI. CDR3 size: 14 residues. The CDR3 spells CASSFLRGTQPQHF. The CDR3 nucleotides read TGTGCCAGCAGTTTTCTGAGGGGGACTCAGCCCCAGCATTTT.

V and J are TRBV9 and TRBJ1-2, with 9 bases aligning to TRBD1. V was clipped by 4 bases and J by 1 base; unmatched bases: 11. CDR3 length: 17 amino acids. Germline V gene lookup returns CDR1 SGDLS and CDR2 YYNGEE. The DNA of the CDR3 is TGTGCCAGCAGCCCTCGGCGGACAGGGGCCATTAACTATGGCTACACCTTC. It codes for CASSPRRTGAINYGYTF.

V and J are TRBV5-1 and TRBJ1-2; 9 bases fit TRBD1. The CDR3 totals 14 residues. The ends lost 4 bases at V and 7 bases at J; junction bases unmatched: 8. Germline V gene data show CDR1 as SGHRS and CDR2 as YFSETQ. The CDR3 sequence is CASSLTGGFRGYTF. The CDR3 DNA reads TGCGCCAGCAGCCTAACAGGGGGCTTTCGTGGCTACACCTTC.

V and J are TRBV7-2 and TRBJ1-5; D ambiguous. Trimming removed 5 bases at V and 5 bases at J, with 10 bases between. The germline CDR1 and CDR2 sequences are SGHTA and FQGNSA. The CDR3 is made up of 13 amino acids. The CDR3 DNA reads TGTGCCAGCAGCCTCCAGTCACATCAGCCCCAGCATTTT. Encoded protein: CASSLQSHQPQHF.

The CDR3 DNA follows: TGTGCCAGCACTCGACGACAGGGCCAAGGGTACGAGCAGTACTTC. Amino acids: CASTRRQGQGYEQYF. The J gene is TRBJ2-7, the V gene TRBV5-4; 7 positions match TRBD1. J lost 4 bases, V lost 6 bases, and 13 bases had no gene match. CDR1 SGHNT and CDR2 YYREEE come from the germline V gene (reference sequence). This CDR3 has 15 residues. The complete variable domain, with remaining parts taken from reference TRBV5-4 and TRBJ2-7, reads ETGVTQSPTHLIKTRGQQVTLRCSSQSGHNTVSWYQQALGQGPQFIFQYYREEENGRGNFPPRFSGLQFPNYSSELNVNALELDDSALYLCASTRRQGQGYEQYFGPGTRLTVT.

This clone was counted only a few times. V and J are TRBV7-3 and TRBJ1-1, with 7 bases lining up with TRBD1. V trimming: 5 bases; J trimming: 1 base; junction bases outside the gene matches: 1. Per the germline V gene, CDR1 is SGHTA and CDR2 is FQGTGA. This CDR3 spans 13 amino acids. This CDR3 reads CASSRQGNTEAFF. Written as DNA, the CDR3 is TGTGCCAGCAGCCGACAGGGGAACACTGAAGCTTTCTTT.

The rearrangement uses TRBV11-2 and TRBJ1-1, with D perhaps TRBD1 (6 bases). The CDR3 has 14 residues. Between the trimmed V and J ends, which lost 5 bases and 1 base, there was a span of 11 bases. Germline V lookup: CDR1 SGHAT, CDR2 FQNNGV. The CDR3 protein is CASSPARGNTEAFF. The CDR3 DNA is TGTGCCAGCAGCCCGGCCAGGGGGAACACTGAAGCTTTCTTT.

This chain connects TRBV27 to TRBJ1-1, with 7 bases matching TRBD1. Germline V gives CDR1 MNHEY, CDR2 SMNVEV (reference sequence). The V and J ends lost 4 bases and 11 bases, in that order; junction bases with no gene match: 19. The CDR3 loop spans 16 amino acids. The CDR3 nucleotides read TGTGCCAGCAGTTCCCCTTCGACAGGGAGCAAGGGAATGGCTTTCTTT. As protein: CASSSPSTGSKGMAFF.

This sequence joins TRBV19 and TRBJ1-2, with 7 bases aligning to TRBD1. The CDR3 consists of 13 residues. Per germline, CDR1 LNHDA and CDR2 SQIVND (reference sequence). The V gene end was trimmed by 7 bases and the J gene end by 4 bases; junction bases not matched to a gene: 6. The CDR3: CASKGYRGYGYTF. The CDR3 DNA is TGTGCCAGTAAGGGGTACAGGGGCTATGGCTACACCTTC.

This clone was counted between two and nine times. The genes are TRBV4-3 and TRBJ2-7; 7 nucleotides line up with TRBD2. This CDR3 contains 16 residues. The V gene's germline CDR1 is LGHNA and CDR2 YSLEER. The V and J ends lost 1 base and 0 bases, in that order; junction bases with no gene match: 6. The CDR3 coding sequence is TGCGCCAGCAGCCAAGGGTGGCGGGGGAGCTCCTACGAGCAGTACTTC. It yields the protein CASSQGWRGSSYEQYF.

The rearrangement joins TRBV19 to TRBJ1-1, with no clear D. Germline V gene data show CDR1 as LNHDA and CDR2 as SQIVND (reference sequence). There are 13 residues in the CDR3. V shed 5 bases and J shed 3 bases, with 10 bases lying between them. CDR3 in amino acids: CASSGRVDTEAFF. For the CDR3, the DNA is TGTGCCAGTAGTGGGCGGGTGGACACTGAAGCTTTCTTT.

The J gene is TRBJ1-3, the V gene TRBV5-1; no clear D. CDR1 SGHRS and CDR2 YFSETQ come from the germline V gene. Trimming took off 1 base at V and 3 bases at J, with 5 bases between the two ends. This CDR3 region has 13 residues. This CDR3 reads CASSLTGGNTIYF. The CDR3 DNA sequence: TGCGCCAGCAGCTTGACGGGTGGAAACACCATATATTTT.

This chain uses TRBV19 with TRBJ2-5, with D unresolved. Trimming shortened V by 1 base and J by 5 bases, and 11 bases separated the two germline ends. Germline values: CDR1 LNHDA, CDR2 SQIVND (reference sequence). The CDR3 is made up of 14 amino acids. The CDR3 is CASSIGMRRETQYF. The CDR3 bases are TGTGCCAGTAGTATAGGAATGCGTCGGGAGACCCAGTACTTC.

The V call is TRBV24-1, the J call TRBJ2-1, with 7 bases that match TRBD1. Germline CDR1 and CDR2: KGHDR and SFDVKD. The CDR3 spans 14 residues. J was trimmed by 4 bases and V by 5 bases; bases with no gene match: 4. Here the CDR3 DNA reads TGTGCCACCAGTGTGACAGGGTCGTACAATGAGCAGTTCTTC. Its translation is CATSVTGSYNEQFF.